The 11 T cell receptor beta chains listed next were all sequenced from one sample in a study of T cells in Graves' hyperthyroidism and ophthalmopathy. Regions amplified from RNA transcripts were the TCR beta CDR3 regions. First-round RT-PCR with HTBI primers amplified the TCR CDR3 region. TCRdb analysed the multiplex PCR reads with MiXCR anew, one entry per CDR3 protein. The repertoire holds hundreds of thousands of distinct CDR3 sequences, approximately 14% seen once, with 9.5% to 15% in the top ten. The specimen was blood. These receptors were taken from a woman aged 45-65 years with Graves' ophthalmopathy.

The V and J genes are TRBV14 and TRBJ1-2, with D possibly being TRBD1 (5 bases). Trimming removed 4 bases from V and 6 bases from J, with 12 bases in between. This CDR3 region has 13 residues. Germline V lookup: CDR1 SGHDN, CDR2 FVKESK. CDR3 sequence: CASSPGTANGYTF. Written as DNA, the CDR3 is TGTGCCAGCAGCCCCGGGACCGCTAATGGCTACACCTTC.

This clonotype came up many times. The chain uses TRBV7-9 and TRBJ1-1; the match to TRBD1 covers 9 bases. V shed 5 bases and J 5 bases; nucleotides not matched to a gene: 9. This CDR3 has 15 residues. Germline loops: CDR1 SEHNR, CDR2 FQNEAQ (reference sequence). CDR3 region: CASSKTTGGFTEAFF. The CDR3 DNA reads TGTGCCAGCAGCAAGACGACAGGGGGGTTTACTGAAGCTTTCTTT.

V gene TRBV7-2 combines with J gene TRBJ2-5, with 7 bases that match TRBD1. CDR1 and CDR2 from the germline V gene are SGHTA and FQGNSA. Losses at the gene ends were 6 bases for V and 4 bases for J; bases not matched to a gene: 8. This CDR3 has 14 residues. CDR3 DNA sequence: TGTGCCAGCAGTCCGACAGGGCGTCCAGAGACCCAGTACTTC. Translated, it gives CASSPTGRPETQYF.

The genes are TRBV20-1 and TRBJ2-3; 11 nucleotides match TRBD2. J lost 1 base, V lost 0 bases, and 6 bases had no gene match. Germline V CDR1 and CDR2: DFQATT, SNEGSKA (reference sequence). This CDR3 has 17 residues. CDR3 in amino acids: CSARDPGLAGRTDTQYF. In DNA, the CDR3 is TGCAGTGCTAGAGATCCCGGACTAGCGGGCCGCACAGATACGCAGTATTTT.

The chain combines TRBV7-8 with TRBJ1-1; D not certain. Germline V gene lookup returns CDR1 SGHVS and CDR2 FQNEAQ. The CDR3 loop spans 16 amino acids. Deletions cut 2 bases from V and 0 bases from J, with 13 bases between. CDR3 DNA sequence: TGTGCCAGCAGCTTAAATAAAGCAGCCCTGAACACTGAAGCTTTCTTT. This sequence encodes CASSLNKAALNTEAFF.

This clonotype was found many times. This chain connects TRBV19 to TRBJ1-1; TRBD1 matches at 7 bases. Losses at the gene ends were 5 bases for V and 4 bases for J; bases not matched to a gene: 10. This CDR3 has 15 amino acids. The germline gives CDR1 LNHDA, CDR2 SQIVND (reference sequence). Written as DNA, the CDR3 is TGTGCCAGTAGTCTACGCCAGGGGGATCGCACTGAAGCTTTCTTT. This encodes CASSLRQGDRTEAFF.

The gene calls are TRBV6-5 and TRBJ2-1; D gene unclear. The V gene's germline CDR1 is MNHEY and CDR2 SVGAGI. Trimming pared 8 bases from V and 8 bases from J, leaving 16 bases between. The CDR3 totals 13 residues. The CDR3 DNA follows: TGTGCCAGCGGGGTCCTAAGGGTCGATGAGCAGTTCTTC. Translating it yields CASGVLRVDEQFF.

In this sample, this clonotype turned up many times. V usage is TRBV7-2 and J usage is TRBJ2-1, with TRBD2 matching 16 bases. Per the germline V gene, CDR1 is SGHTA and CDR2 is FQGNSA. The CDR3 is 19 residues long. V trimming: 7 bases; J trimming: 4 bases; junction bases outside the gene matches: 13. CDR3 protein: CASKTPGLAGGPRYNEQFF. CDR3 DNA: TGTGCCAGCAAAACACCGGGACTAGCGGGAGGGCCCCGATACAATGAGCAGTTCTTC. The full variable domain, in which reference TRBV7-2 and TRBJ2-1 provide the parts outside the CDR3, is GAGVSQSPSNKVTEKGKDVELRCDPISGHTALYWYRQSLGQGLEFLIYFQGNSAPDKSGLPSDRFSAERTGGSVSTLTIQRTQQEDSAVYLCASKTPGLAGGPRYNEQFFGPGTRLTVL.

This clonotype was recorded many times. The chain combines TRBV28 with TRBJ1-1, with 10 bases that match TRBD1. The CDR3 has 14 residues. Germline V gene sequence: CDR1 MDHEN, CDR2 SYDVKM. Losses at the gene ends were 4 bases for V and 3 bases for J; bases not matched to a gene: 2. The CDR3: CASSWGQGHTEAFF. CDR3 coding DNA: TGTGCCAGCAGTTGGGGACAGGGGCACACTGAAGCTTTCTTT.

The chain recombines TRBV2 with TRBJ2-2, with TRBD2 matching over 14 bases. The V and J ends lost 6 bases and 2 bases, in that order; junction bases with no gene match: 8. CDR3 size: 18 residues. Germline CDR1 is SNHLY and CDR2 is FYNNEI. Written as DNA, the CDR3 is TGTGCCAGCAGAGGTAGGACTAGCGGGAGGTCCAACACCGGGGAGCTGTTTTTT. Amino acid sequence: CASRGRTSGRSNTGELFF.

There are many counts of this clonotype. The chain joins TRBV5-1 to TRBJ2-3, with 7 bases identical to TRBD2. Trimming cost V 4 bases and J 7 bases; bases outside gene matches: 6. The CDR3 has 13 residues. Per germline, CDR1 SGHRS and CDR2 YFSETQ. The DNA of the CDR3 is TGCGCCAGCAGCCCGGGCGGGGGATATACGCAGTATTTT. It yields the protein CASSPGGGYTQYF. Variable domain in full (rest from reference TRBV5-1 and TRBJ2-3): KAGVTQTPRYLIKTRGQQVTLSCSPISGHRSVSWYQQTPGQGLQFLFEYFSETQRNKGNFPGRFSGRQFSNSRSEMNVSTLELGDSALYLCASSPGGGYTQYFGPGTRLTVL.